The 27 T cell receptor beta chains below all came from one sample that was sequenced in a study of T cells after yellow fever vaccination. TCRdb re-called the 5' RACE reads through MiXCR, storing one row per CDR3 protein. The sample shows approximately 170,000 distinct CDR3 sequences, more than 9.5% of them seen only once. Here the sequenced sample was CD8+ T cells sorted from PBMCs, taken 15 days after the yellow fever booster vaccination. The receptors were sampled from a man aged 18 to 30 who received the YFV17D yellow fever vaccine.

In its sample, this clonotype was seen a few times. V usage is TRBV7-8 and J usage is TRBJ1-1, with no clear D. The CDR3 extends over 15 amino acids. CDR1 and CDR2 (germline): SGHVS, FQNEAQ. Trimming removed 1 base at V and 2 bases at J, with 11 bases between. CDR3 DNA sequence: TGTGCCAGCAGCTTAGGGACGGGAAAAAACACTGAAGCTTTCTTT. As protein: CASSLGTGKNTEAFF.

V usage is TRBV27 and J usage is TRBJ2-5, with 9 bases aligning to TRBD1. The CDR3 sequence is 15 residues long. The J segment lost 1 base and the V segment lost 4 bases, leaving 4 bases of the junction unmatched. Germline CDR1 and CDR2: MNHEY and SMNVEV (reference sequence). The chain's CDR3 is CASSSGTGPQETQYF. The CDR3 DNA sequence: TGTGCCAGCAGTTCCGGGACAGGGCCCCAAGAGACCCAGTACTTC.

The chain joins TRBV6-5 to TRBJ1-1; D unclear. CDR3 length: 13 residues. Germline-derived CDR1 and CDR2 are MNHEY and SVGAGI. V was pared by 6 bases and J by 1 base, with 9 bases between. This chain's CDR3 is CASRYSGNTEAFF. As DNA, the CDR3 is TGTGCCAGCAGATATTCCGGGAACACTGAAGCTTTCTTT.

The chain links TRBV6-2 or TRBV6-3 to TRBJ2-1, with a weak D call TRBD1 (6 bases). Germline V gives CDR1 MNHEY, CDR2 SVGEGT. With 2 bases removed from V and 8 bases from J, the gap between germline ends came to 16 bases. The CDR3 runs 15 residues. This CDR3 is CASSYGGQGTDEQFF. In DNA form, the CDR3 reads TGTGCCAGCAGTTACGGGGGACAAGGAACAGATGAGCAGTTCTTC.

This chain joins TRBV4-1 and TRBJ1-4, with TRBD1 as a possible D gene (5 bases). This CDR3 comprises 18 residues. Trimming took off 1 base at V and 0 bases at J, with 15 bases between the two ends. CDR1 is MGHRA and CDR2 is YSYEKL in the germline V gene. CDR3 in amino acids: CASSQGRQTLATNEKLFF. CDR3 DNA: TGCGCCAGCAGCCAAGGGAGACAGACTCTTGCAACTAATGAAAAACTGTTTTTT.

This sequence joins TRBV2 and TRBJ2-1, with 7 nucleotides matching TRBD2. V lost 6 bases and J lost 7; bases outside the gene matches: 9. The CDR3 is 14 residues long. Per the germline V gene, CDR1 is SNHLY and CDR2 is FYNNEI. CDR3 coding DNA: TGTGCCAGCAGGGCGAGCGGGGTATATAATGAGCAGTTCTTC. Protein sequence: CASRASGVYNEQFF.

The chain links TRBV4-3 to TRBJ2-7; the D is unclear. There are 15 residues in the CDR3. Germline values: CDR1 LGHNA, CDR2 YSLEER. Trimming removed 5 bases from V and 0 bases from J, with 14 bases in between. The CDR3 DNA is TGCGCCAGCAGCAACTCCCTGGAGAGCTCCTACGAGCAGTACGTC. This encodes CASSNSLESSYEQYV.

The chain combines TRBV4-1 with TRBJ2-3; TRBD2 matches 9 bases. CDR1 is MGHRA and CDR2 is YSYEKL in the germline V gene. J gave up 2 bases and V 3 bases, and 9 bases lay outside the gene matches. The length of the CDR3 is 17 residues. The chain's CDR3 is CASSQNQLAGTTDTQYF. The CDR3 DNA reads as TGCGCCAGCAGCCAGAACCAGCTAGCGGGGACCACAGATACGCAGTATTTT.

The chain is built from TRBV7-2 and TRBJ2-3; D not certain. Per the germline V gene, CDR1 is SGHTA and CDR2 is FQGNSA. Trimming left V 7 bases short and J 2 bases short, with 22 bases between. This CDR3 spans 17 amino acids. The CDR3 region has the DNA TGTGCCAGCACCCCCCCCGGCGTGGAACTCTACACAGATACGCAGTATTTT. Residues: CASTPPGVELYTDTQYF.

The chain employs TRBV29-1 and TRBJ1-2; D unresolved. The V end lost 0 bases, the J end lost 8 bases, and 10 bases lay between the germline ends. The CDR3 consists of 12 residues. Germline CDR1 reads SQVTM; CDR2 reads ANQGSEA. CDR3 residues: CSVEDEAGGYTF. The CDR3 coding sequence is TGCAGCGTTGAAGATGAGGCGGGAGGCTACACCTTC.

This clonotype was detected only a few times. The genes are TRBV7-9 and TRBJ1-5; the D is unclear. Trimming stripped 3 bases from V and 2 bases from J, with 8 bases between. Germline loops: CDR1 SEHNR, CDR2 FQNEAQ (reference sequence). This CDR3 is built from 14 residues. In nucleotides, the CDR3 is TGTGCCAGCAGCTTCGGGCAGGGCAATCAGCCCCAGCATTTT. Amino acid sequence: CASSFGQGNQPQHF.

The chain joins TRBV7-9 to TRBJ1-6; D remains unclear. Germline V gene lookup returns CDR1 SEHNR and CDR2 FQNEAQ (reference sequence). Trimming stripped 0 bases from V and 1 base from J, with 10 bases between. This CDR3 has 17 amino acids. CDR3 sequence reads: CASSLAGIVSYNSPLHF. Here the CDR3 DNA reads TGTGCCAGCAGCTTAGCGGGGATAGTATCCTATAATTCACCCCTCCACTTT.

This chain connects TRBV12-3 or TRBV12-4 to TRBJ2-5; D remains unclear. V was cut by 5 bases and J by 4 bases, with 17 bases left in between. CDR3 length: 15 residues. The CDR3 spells CASSPQLDESETQYF. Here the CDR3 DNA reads TGTGCCAGCAGTCCCCAGCTAGACGAGTCAGAGACCCAGTACTTC.

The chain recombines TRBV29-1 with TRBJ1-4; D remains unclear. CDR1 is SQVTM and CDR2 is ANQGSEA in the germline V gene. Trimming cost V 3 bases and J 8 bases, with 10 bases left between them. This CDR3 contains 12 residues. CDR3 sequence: CSVEGNGEKLFF. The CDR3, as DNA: TGCAGCGTTGAGGGAAATGGAGAAAAACTGTTTTTT.

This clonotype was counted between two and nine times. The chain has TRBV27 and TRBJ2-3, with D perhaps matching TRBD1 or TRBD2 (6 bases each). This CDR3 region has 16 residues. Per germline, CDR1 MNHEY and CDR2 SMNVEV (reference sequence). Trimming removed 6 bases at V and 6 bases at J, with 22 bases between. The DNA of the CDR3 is TGTGCCAGCAGCTTGGGTGTGCAAAGGGGGGCGGATACGCAGTATTTT. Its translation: CASSLGVQRGADTQYF.

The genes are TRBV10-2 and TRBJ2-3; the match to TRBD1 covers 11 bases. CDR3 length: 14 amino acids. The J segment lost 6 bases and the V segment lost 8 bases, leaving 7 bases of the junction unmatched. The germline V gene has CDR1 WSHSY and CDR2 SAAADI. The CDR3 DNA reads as TGCGCCAGCTCAGGACAGGGGGCGGGGGATACGCAGTATTTT. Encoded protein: CASSGQGAGDTQYF.

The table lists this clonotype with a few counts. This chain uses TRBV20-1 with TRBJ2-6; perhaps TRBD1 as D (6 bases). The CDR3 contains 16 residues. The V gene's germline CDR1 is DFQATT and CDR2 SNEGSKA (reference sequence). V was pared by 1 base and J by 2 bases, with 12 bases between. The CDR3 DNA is TGCAGTGCTAGAGTTGGCAGGGGAACTGGGGCCAACGTCCTGACTTTC. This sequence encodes CSARVGRGTGANVLTF.

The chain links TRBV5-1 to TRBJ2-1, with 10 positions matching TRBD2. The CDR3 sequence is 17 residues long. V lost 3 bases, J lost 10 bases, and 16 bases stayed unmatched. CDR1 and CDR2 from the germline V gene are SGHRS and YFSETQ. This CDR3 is CASSSSLSGGPLSEQFF. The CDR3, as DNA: TGCGCCAGCAGCTCATCTCTTAGCGGGGGGCCCCTGTCGGAGCAGTTCTTC.

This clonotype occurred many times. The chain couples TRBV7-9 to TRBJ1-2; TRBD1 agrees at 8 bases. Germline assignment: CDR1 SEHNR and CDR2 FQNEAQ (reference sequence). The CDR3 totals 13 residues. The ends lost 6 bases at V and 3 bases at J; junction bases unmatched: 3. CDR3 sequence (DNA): TGTGCCAGCAGGGGACAGGCCTACTATGGCTACACCTTC. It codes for CASRGQAYYGYTF.

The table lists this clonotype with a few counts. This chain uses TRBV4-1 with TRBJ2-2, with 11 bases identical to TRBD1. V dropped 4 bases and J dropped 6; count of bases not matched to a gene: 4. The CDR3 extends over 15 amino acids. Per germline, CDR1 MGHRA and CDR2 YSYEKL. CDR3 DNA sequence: TGCGCCAGCAGCCCCGGGACAGGGGGATCCGGGGAGCTGTTTTTT. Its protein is CASSPGTGGSGELFF.

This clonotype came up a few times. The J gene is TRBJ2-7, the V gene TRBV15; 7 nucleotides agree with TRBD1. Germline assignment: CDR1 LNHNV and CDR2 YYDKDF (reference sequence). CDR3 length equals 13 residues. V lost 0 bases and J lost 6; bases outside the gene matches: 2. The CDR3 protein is CATSRDRTGEQYV. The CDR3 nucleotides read TGTGCCACCAGCAGAGATCGGACAGGCGAGCAGTACGTC.

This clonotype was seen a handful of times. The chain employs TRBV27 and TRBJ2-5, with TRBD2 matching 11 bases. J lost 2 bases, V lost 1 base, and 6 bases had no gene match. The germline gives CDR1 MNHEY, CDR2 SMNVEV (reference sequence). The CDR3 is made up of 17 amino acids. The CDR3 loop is CASSLYLAGGLQETQYF. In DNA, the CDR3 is TGTGCCAGCAGTTTATACCTAGCGGGGGGTCTTCAAGAGACCCAGTACTTC.

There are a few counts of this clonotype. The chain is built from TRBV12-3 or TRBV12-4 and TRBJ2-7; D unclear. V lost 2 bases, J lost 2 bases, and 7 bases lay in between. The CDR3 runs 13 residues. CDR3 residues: CASSLRATYEQYV. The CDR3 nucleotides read TGTGCCAGCAGTTTAAGGGCAACCTACGAGCAGTACGTC.

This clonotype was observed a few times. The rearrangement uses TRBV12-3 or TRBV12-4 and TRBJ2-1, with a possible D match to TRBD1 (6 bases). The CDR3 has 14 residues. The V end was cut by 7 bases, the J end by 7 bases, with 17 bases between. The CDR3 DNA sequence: TGTGCCAGCACCCTCGGAACAGGGCTTAATGAGCAGTTCTTC. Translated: CASTLGTGLNEQFF.

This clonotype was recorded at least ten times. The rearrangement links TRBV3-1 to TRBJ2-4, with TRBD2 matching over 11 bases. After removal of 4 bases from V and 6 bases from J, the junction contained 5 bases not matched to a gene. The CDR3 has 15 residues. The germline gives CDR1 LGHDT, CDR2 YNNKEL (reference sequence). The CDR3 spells CASSPVSGGGNIQYF. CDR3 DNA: TGTGCCAGCAGCCCCGTTAGCGGGGGGGGAAACATTCAGTACTTC.

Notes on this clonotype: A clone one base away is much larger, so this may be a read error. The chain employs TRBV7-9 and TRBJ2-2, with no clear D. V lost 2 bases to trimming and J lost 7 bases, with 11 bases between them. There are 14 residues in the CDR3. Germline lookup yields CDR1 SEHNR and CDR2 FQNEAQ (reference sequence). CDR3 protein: CASSLSTRIGELFF. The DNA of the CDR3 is TGTGCCAGCAGCTTAAGCACACGGATCGGGGAGCTGTTTTTT.

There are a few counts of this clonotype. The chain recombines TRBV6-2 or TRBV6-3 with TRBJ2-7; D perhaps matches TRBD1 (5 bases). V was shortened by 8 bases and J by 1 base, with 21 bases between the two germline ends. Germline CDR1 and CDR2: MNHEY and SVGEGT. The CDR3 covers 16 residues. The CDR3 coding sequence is TGTGCCAGCGACCGCCCCCCAGGGCTCCATTCCTACGAGCAGTACTTC. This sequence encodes CASDRPPGLHSYEQYF.